A selection of T cell receptor beta chains follows, all from one sample in a study of cytomegalovirus exposure and HLA in healthy donors. The table came from immunoSEQ multiplex PCR; TCRdb's copy has only in-frame clones and leaves some out. The sample lists 80,000 to 95,000 clones, roughly 86% occurring once. The source material was PBMCs. The receptors here all came from a man in his thirties or forties in good health and CMV-seropositive. Both conserved end residues are part of each CDR3. Each record gives: clone size, V gene, J gene, D gene, CDR3 protein, CDR3 DNA. A D gene is named only where the DNA matches it firmly. Clone size is given for some rows only: seen once, a few or many times, or a class if the clone is expanded.

clone_size: NA; v_call: TRBV6-1; j_call: TRBJ2-7; d_call: NA; cdr3_aa: CASSQDQASSYEQYF; cdr3_nt: TGTGCCAGCAGCCAAGACCAAGCGAGCTCCTACGAGCAGTACTTC
clone_size: NA; v_call: TRBV5-1; j_call: TRBJ2-1; d_call: NA; cdr3_aa: CASSLAVDNEQFF; cdr3_nt: TGCGCCAGCAGCTTGGCCGTCGACAATGAGCAGTTCTTC
clone_size: NA; v_call: TRBV5-1; j_call: TRBJ1-2; d_call: NA; cdr3_aa: CASSLGQSTLFGYTF; cdr3_nt: TGCGCCAGCAGCTTGGGACAGAGTACTCTATTTGGCTACACCTTC
clone_size: NA; v_call: TRBV28; j_call: TRBJ2-1; d_call: TRBD2; cdr3_aa: CASSLFRLAGLSSYNEQFF; cdr3_nt: TGTGCCAGCAGTTTATTTCGACTAGCGGGACTCAGCTCCTACAATGAGCAGTTCTTC
clone_size: NA; v_call: TRBV7-5; j_call: TRBJ2-1; d_call: NA; cdr3_aa: CARSDIKQGADNEQFF; cdr3_nt: TGTGCCAGAAGCGATATCAAGCAGGGGGCTGACAATGAGCAGTTCTTC
clone_size: NA; v_call: TRBV2; j_call: TRBJ1-4; d_call: NA; cdr3_aa: CASIGAGLYEKLFF; cdr3_nt: TGTGCCAGCATAGGGGCAGGGTTGTATGAAAAACTGTTTTTT
clone_size: NA; v_call: TRBV5-1; j_call: TRBJ2-3; d_call: NA; cdr3_aa: CASSLRGEGTDTQYF; cdr3_nt: TGCGCCAGCAGCTTGCGGGGAGAGGGCACAGATACGCAGTATTTT
clone_size: NA; v_call: TRBV19; j_call: TRBJ2-3; d_call: TRBD2; cdr3_aa: CASSIWPSGRVSTDTQYF; cdr3_nt: TGTGCCAGTAGTATATGGCCTAGCGGGAGGGTTAGCACAGATACGCAGTATTTT
clone_size: NA; v_call: TRBV7-9; j_call: TRBJ2-3; d_call: NA; cdr3_aa: CASSLGQVLTDTQYF; cdr3_nt: TGTGCCAGCAGCCTCGGACAAGTCCTCACAGATACGCAGTATTTT
clone_size: NA; v_call: TRBV5-1; j_call: TRBJ1-2; d_call: TRBD1; cdr3_aa: CASSPRDRSYGYTF; cdr3_nt: TGCGCCAGCAGCCCCCGGGACAGATCCTATGGCTACACCTTC
clone_size: NA; v_call: TRBV10-3; j_call: TRBJ2-2; d_call: NA; cdr3_aa: CAISGAGQITGELFF; cdr3_nt: TGTGCCATCAGTGGCGCAGGGCAGATCACCGGGGAGCTGTTTTTT
clone_size: NA; v_call: TRBV10-3; j_call: TRBJ2-7; d_call: TRBD2; cdr3_aa: CAISEQAGGPYEQYF; cdr3_nt: TGTGCCATCAGTGAGCAAGCGGGAGGGCCCTACGAGCAGTACTTC
clone_size: NA; v_call: TRBV19; j_call: TRBJ2-7; d_call: TRBD1; cdr3_aa: CASSISGQSLSYEQYF; cdr3_nt: TGTGCCAGTAGTATATCGGGACAGAGCTTATCCTACGAGCAGTACTTC
clone_size: NA; v_call: TRBV5-1; j_call: TRBJ2-7; d_call: NA; cdr3_aa: CASSLGLGYEQYF; cdr3_nt: TGCGCCAGCAGCTTAGGACTGGGATACGAGCAGTACTTC
clone_size: NA; v_call: TRBV5-1; j_call: TRBJ1-1; d_call: TRBD1; cdr3_aa: CASLSPGQGARAFF; cdr3_nt: TGCGCCAGCCTTTCTCCGGGACAGGGGGCGAGAGCTTTCTTT
clone_size: once; v_call: TRBV5-1; j_call: TRBJ1-1; d_call: TRBD1; cdr3_aa: CASSSLTGLDTEAFF; cdr3_nt: TGCGCCAGCAGCTCCTTGACAGGGTTAGACACTGAAGCTTTCTTT
clone_size: NA; v_call: TRBV5-1; j_call: TRBJ2-1; d_call: NA; cdr3_aa: CASSLGTLASSYNEQFF; cdr3_nt: TGCGCCAGCAGCTTGGGGACCCTAGCGAGCTCCTACAATGAGCAGTTCTTC
clone_size: NA; v_call: TRBV4-2; j_call: TRBJ2-3; d_call: TRBD2; cdr3_aa: CASSPPQAGGEGTQYF; cdr3_nt: TGTGCCAGCAGCCCCCCGCAGGCGGGAGGGGAGGGAACGCAGTATTTT
clone_size: NA; v_call: TRBV4-1; j_call: TRBJ1-3; d_call: NA; cdr3_aa: CASSPSWEGEISGNTIYF; cdr3_nt: TGCGCCAGCAGCCCCTCCTGGGAGGGGGAAATCTCTGGAAACACCATATATTTT
clone_size: once; v_call: TRBV7-9; j_call: TRBJ2-7; d_call: NA; cdr3_aa: CASSLNPAGVTYEQYF; cdr3_nt: TGTGCCAGCAGCTTAAACCCCGCAGGGGTTACCTACGAGCAGTACTTC
clone_size: NA; v_call: TRBV4-2; j_call: TRBJ2-7; d_call: TRBD2; cdr3_aa: CASSQGSGTSYEQYF; cdr3_nt: TGTGCCAGCAGCCAAGGAAGCGGGACCTCCTACGAGCAGTACTTC
clone_size: NA; v_call: TRBV5-4; j_call: TRBJ2-2; d_call: TRBD2; cdr3_aa: CASSSWGERESGELFF; cdr3_nt: TGTGCCAGCAGCTCCTGGGGGGAGCGGGAGTCCGGGGAGCTGTTTTTT
clone_size: NA; v_call: TRBV6-5; j_call: TRBJ2-1; d_call: TRBD1; cdr3_aa: CASSYGTGGPYNEQFF; cdr3_nt: TGTGCCAGCAGTTATGGGACAGGGGGGCCCTACAATGAGCAGTTCTTC
clone_size: NA; v_call: TRBV5-1; j_call: TRBJ1-1; d_call: NA; cdr3_aa: CASSLGAGITEAFF; cdr3_nt: TGCGCCAGCAGCTTGGGGGCAGGGATCACTGAAGCTTTCTTT
clone_size: once; v_call: TRBV11-2; j_call: TRBJ2-1; d_call: NA; cdr3_aa: CASSEGPDDNEQFF; cdr3_nt: TGTGCCAGCAGCGAGGGCCCCGATGACAATGAGCAGTTCTTC
clone_size: NA; v_call: TRBV5-4; j_call: TRBJ2-2; d_call: TRBD1; cdr3_aa: CASSRGQGNTGELFF; cdr3_nt: TGTGCCAGCAGCCGGGGACAGGGGAACACCGGGGAGCTGTTTTTT
clone_size: NA; v_call: TRBV30; j_call: TRBJ2-1; d_call: TRBD2; cdr3_aa: CAWEGLVYNEQFF; cdr3_nt: TGTGCCTGGGAAGGACTAGTCTACAATGAGCAGTTCTTC
clone_size: NA; v_call: TRBV6-1; j_call: TRBJ2-3; d_call: NA; cdr3_aa: CASRQVTDTQYF; cdr3_nt: TGTGCCAGCAGGCAGGTCACAGATACGCAGTATTTT
clone_size: NA; v_call: TRBV7-8; j_call: TRBJ1-5; d_call: NA; cdr3_aa: CASSSYVKYSNQPQHF; cdr3_nt: TGTGCCAGCAGCTCCTACGTGAAATATAGCAATCAGCCCCAGCATTTT
clone_size: NA; v_call: TRBV4-1; j_call: TRBJ2-1; d_call: NA; cdr3_aa: CASSQEAGPTYNEQFF; cdr3_nt: TGCGCCAGCAGCCAAGAGGCGGGACCTACCTACAATGAGCAGTTCTTC
clone_size: NA; v_call: TRBV18; j_call: TRBJ2-5; d_call: NA; cdr3_aa: CASSLPGQQETQYF; cdr3_nt: TGTGCCAGCTCACTCCCGGGACAACAAGAGACCCAGTACTTC
clone_size: NA; v_call: TRBV6-1; j_call: TRBJ2-1; d_call: TRBD2; cdr3_aa: CASSEGLAGAYNEQFF; cdr3_nt: TGTGCCAGCAGTGAAGGATTAGCGGGAGCCTACAATGAGCAGTTCTTC
clone_size: NA; v_call: TRBV7-9; j_call: TRBJ2-3; d_call: NA; cdr3_aa: CASSLAPGTSTDTQYF; cdr3_nt: TGTGCCAGCAGCTTAGCCCCCGGGACTTCCACAGATACGCAGTATTTT
clone_size: NA; v_call: TRBV27; j_call: TRBJ1-1; d_call: TRBD1; cdr3_aa: CASSSPGQYTEAFF; cdr3_nt: TGTGCCAGCAGTTCACCGGGACAGTACACTGAAGCTTTCTTT
clone_size: NA; v_call: TRBV28; j_call: TRBJ1-5; d_call: NA; cdr3_aa: CASRPGTTRRYSNQPQHF; cdr3_nt: TGTGCCAGCAGGCCCGGGACAACACGGCGATATAGCAATCAGCCCCAGCATTTT
clone_size: NA; v_call: TRBV28; j_call: TRBJ1-4; d_call: NA; cdr3_aa: CASSLGGSGEKLFF; cdr3_nt: TGTGCCAGCAGTTTAGGGGGGTCGGGGGAAAAACTGTTTTTT
clone_size: once; v_call: TRBV19; j_call: TRBJ2-5; d_call: NA; cdr3_aa: CASSPRVQETQYF; cdr3_nt: TGTGCCAGTAGTCCCCGAGTCCAAGAGACCCAGTACTTC
clone_size: NA; v_call: TRBV5-1; j_call: TRBJ2-2; d_call: TRBD2; cdr3_aa: CASSLGPGLAGNGELFF; cdr3_nt: TGCGCCAGCAGCTTGGGCCCGGGACTAGCGGGTAACGGGGAGCTGTTTTTT
clone_size: NA; v_call: TRBV19; j_call: TRBJ1-2; d_call: NA; cdr3_aa: CASSTQEFYGYTF; cdr3_nt: TGTGCCAGTAGTACCCAGGAATTCTATGGCTACACCTTC
clone_size: once; v_call: TRBV11-2; j_call: TRBJ2-3; d_call: TRBD1; cdr3_aa: CASSSPTDRGLTDTQYF; cdr3_nt: TGTGCCAGCAGCTCCCCCACGGACAGGGGGCTGACAGATACGCAGTATTTT
clone_size: NA; v_call: TRBV5-1; j_call: TRBJ2-7; d_call: NA; cdr3_aa: CASSLMSFESSYEQYF; cdr3_nt: TGCGCCAGCAGCTTGATGTCTTTTGAGAGCTCCTACGAGCAGTACTTC
clone_size: NA; v_call: TRBV5-1; j_call: TRBJ2-3; d_call: TRBD1; cdr3_aa: CASSLAAGGVTDTQYF; cdr3_nt: TGCGCCAGCAGCTTGGCCGCAGGGGGAGTCACAGATACGCAGTATTTT
clone_size: NA; v_call: TRBV18; j_call: TRBJ2-3; d_call: TRBD2; cdr3_aa: CASSPQLAGGSGDTQYF; cdr3_nt: TGTGCCAGCTCACCTCAACTAGCGGGAGGAAGCGGAGATACGCAGTATTTT
clone_size: NA; v_call: TRBV7-9; j_call: TRBJ1-5; d_call: TRBD1; cdr3_aa: CASSLATTGPQPQHF; cdr3_nt: TGTGCCAGCAGCTTAGCGACGACAGGGCCCCAGCCCCAGCATTTT
clone_size: NA; v_call: TRBV5-6; j_call: TRBJ2-7; d_call: TRBD2; cdr3_aa: CASSLPSGRGDPYEQYF; cdr3_nt: TGTGCCAGCAGCTTACCCAGCGGGAGAGGGGACCCCTACGAGCAGTACTTC
clone_size: few; v_call: TRBV5-1; j_call: TRBJ2-2; d_call: NA; cdr3_aa: CASSFGQNTGELFF; cdr3_nt: TGCGCCAGCAGCTTTGGACAGAACACCGGGGAGCTGTTTTTT
clone_size: NA; v_call: TRBV7-6; j_call: TRBJ2-2; d_call: NA; cdr3_aa: CASSLRYPNTGELFF; cdr3_nt: TGTGCCAGCAGCTTACGGTATCCGAACACCGGGGAGCTGTTTTTT
clone_size: NA; v_call: TRBV19; j_call: TRBJ1-2; d_call: TRBD1; cdr3_aa: CASRGQVYGYTF; cdr3_nt: TGTGCCAGTAGGGGACAGGTCTATGGCTACACCTTC